Below, one T cell receptor (beta chain) is given with its context. Authors' processing steps: Scientists estimated how many nucleated cells there were by amplifying reference gene primers. Profiling relied on immunoSEQ multiplex PCR, and the TCRdb table lists in-frame clones only, not all of them. Clone size and V and J calls were adopted from that table, with D and trimming inferred from the DNA. In the table there are roughly 420,000 clones, around 89% of which are singletons. This record comes from a study of blood T cell repertoires in COVID-19. Participants were aged roughly 18 to 89 years from roughly 26 US areas. Cohorts were based on clinical histories the participants reported. This CDR3 region has 17 residues. The germline V gene encodes CDR1 SGDLS and CDR2 YYNGEE. With 2 bases clipped from V and 5 bases from J, the junction kept 11 bases outside the gene matches.

The chain employs TRBV9 and TRBJ1-2; the match to TRBD1 covers 11 bases. The sequence came from a young woman with acute COVID-19. The sample comprised PBMCs or T cells enriched from blood (not recorded which). The CDR3 nucleotides read TGTGCCAGCAGCGTCAGGACAGGGGGCGACCACTGGTATGGCTACACCTTC. Amino acids: CASSVRTGGDHWYGYTF. The variable domain in full, completed from reference TRBV9 and TRBJ1-2, reads DSGVTQTPKHLITATGQRVTLRCSPRSGDLSVYWYQQSLDQGLQFLIQYYNGEERAKGNILERFSAQQFPDLHSELNLSSLELGDSALYFCASSVRTGGDHWYGYTFGSGTRLTVV.